These 6 T cell receptor beta chains came from one sample sequenced in a study of CXCR3-negative and CXCR3-positive naive CD8 T cells. Their specific antigens are unknown. The authors prepared UMI-labeled TRB cDNA libraries by 5' RACE. No DNA is given; TCRdb re-called the 5' RACE reads and lists each CDR3 protein once. Its listing shows roughly 65,000 distinct CDR3 sequences. Study-wide points: TRB CDR3 hydrophobicity was greater in CXCR3-positive naive cells than in CXCR3-negative naive cells.

Sequenced: naive CXCR3+ CD8+ T cells from blood. Subset specified: CD45RO-CCR7+CD27+CD95- naive CD8+ T cells expressing CXCR3 (TNR3+). Every receptor here comes from a human donor in good health. Some clones in this sample may be carry-over from other donors' samples.

The J gene is TRBJ2-1, the V gene TRBV5-6; TCRdb returns TRBD2, unconfirmable since there is no DNA. The CDR3 has 15 residues. Germline CDR1 reads SGHDT; CDR2 reads YYEEEE. The CDR3 is CASSLAGLAGDEQFF.

The rearrangement uses TRBV6-2 or TRBV6-3 and TRBJ2-7; TCRdb indicates TRBD1, and absent DNA this call remains unverified. CDR1 is MNHEY and CDR2 is SVGEGT in the germline V gene. The CDR3 runs to 17 residues. CDR3 sequence: CASSYLPGQGDPYEQYF.

This rearrangement joins TRBV27 to TRBJ1-1; lacking DNA, the TRBD1 call made by TCRdb goes unchecked. CDR3 length: 14 amino acids. The germline CDR1 and CDR2 sequences are MNHEY and SMNVEV (reference sequence). The chain's CDR3 is CASSSGALNTEAFF.

The chain combines TRBV29-1 with TRBJ2-1; the TRBD1 assignment by TCRdb is unverifiable without DNA. The CDR3 extends over 13 amino acids. The V gene's germline CDR1 is SQVTM and CDR2 ANQGSEA. This CDR3 reads CSVEMPAYPEQFF.

V gene TRBV6-6 combines with J gene TRBJ1-2; the D gene TCRdb calls, TRBD1, cannot be checked with no DNA. The CDR3 consists of 12 residues. Germline CDR1 is MNHNY and CDR2 is SVGAGI (reference sequence). The CDR3 is CASLGGAYGYTF.

This chain uses TRBV7-9 with TRBJ2-1; the TCRdb call, TRBD1, lacks DNA for checking. From germline, CDR1 is SEHNR and CDR2 FQNEAQ (reference sequence). This CDR3 spans 13 amino acids. The CDR3 is CASSADSANEQFF.